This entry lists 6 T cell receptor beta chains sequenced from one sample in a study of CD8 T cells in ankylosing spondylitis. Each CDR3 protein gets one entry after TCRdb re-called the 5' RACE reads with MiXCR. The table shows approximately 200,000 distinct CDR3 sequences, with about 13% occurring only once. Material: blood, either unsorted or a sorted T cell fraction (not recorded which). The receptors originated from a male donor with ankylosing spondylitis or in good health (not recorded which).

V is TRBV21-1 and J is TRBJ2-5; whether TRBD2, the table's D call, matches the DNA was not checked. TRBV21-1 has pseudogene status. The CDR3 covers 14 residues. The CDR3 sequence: CASSRGVCQETQYF. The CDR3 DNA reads TGTGCCAGCAGCAGGGGAGTGTGCCAAGAGACCCAGTACTTC.

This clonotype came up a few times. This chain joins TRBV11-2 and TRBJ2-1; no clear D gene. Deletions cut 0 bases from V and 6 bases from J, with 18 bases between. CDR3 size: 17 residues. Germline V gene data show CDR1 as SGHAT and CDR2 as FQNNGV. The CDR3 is CASSLEPRHPRSNEQFF. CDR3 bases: TGTGCCAGCAGCTTAGAGCCCCGGCACCCCAGATCCAATGAGCAGTTCTTC.

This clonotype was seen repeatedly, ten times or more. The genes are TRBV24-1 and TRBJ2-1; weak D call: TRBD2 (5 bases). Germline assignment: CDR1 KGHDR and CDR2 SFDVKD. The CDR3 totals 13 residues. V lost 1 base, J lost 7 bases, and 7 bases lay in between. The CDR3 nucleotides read TGTGCCACCAGTGATTTCTCGGGGAATGAGCAGTTCTTC. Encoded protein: CATSDFSGNEQFF.

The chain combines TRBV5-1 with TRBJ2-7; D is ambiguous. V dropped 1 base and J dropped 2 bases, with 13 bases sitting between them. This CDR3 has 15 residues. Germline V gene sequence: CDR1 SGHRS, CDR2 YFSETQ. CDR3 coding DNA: TGCGCCAGCAGCTTGTTTGAGGAAGGGCCCTACGAGCAGTACTTC. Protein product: CASSLFEEGPYEQYF.

CDR3 amino acids: CASSQVGQGGAYNEQFF. CDR3 bases: TGCGCCAGCAGCCAAGTAGGTCAGGGTGGGGCCTACAATGAGCAGTTCTTC. The V call is TRBV4-1, the J call TRBJ2-1; a possible D gene is TRBD1 (5 bases). The CDR3 extends over 17 amino acids. The germline V gene encodes CDR1 MGHRA and CDR2 YSYEKL. Trimming removed 1 base at V and 2 bases at J, with 15 bases between.

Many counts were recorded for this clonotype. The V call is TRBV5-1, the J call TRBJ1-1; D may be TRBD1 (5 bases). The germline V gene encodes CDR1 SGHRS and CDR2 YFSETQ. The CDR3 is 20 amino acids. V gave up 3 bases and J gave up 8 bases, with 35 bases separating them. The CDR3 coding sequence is TGCGCCAGCAGCTCGGCCGGTGATCTGCACCTTACAGGTGGTAATTTCGAAGCTTTCTTT. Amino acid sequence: CASSSAGDLHLTGGNFEAFF.